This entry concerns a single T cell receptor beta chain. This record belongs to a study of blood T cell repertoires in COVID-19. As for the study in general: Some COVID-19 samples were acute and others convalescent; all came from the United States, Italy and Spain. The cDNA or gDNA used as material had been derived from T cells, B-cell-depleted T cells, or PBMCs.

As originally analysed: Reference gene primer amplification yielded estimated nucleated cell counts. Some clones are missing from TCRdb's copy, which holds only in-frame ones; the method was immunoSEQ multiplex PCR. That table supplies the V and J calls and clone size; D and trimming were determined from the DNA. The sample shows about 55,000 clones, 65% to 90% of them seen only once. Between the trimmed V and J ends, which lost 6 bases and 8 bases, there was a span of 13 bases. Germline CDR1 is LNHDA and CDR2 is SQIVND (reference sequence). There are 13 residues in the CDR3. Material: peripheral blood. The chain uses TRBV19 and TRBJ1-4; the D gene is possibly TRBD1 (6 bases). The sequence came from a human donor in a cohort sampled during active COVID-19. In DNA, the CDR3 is TGTGCCAGTAGAGGCAGGGGTGGCGAAAAACTGTTTTTT. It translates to CASRGRGGEKLFF.